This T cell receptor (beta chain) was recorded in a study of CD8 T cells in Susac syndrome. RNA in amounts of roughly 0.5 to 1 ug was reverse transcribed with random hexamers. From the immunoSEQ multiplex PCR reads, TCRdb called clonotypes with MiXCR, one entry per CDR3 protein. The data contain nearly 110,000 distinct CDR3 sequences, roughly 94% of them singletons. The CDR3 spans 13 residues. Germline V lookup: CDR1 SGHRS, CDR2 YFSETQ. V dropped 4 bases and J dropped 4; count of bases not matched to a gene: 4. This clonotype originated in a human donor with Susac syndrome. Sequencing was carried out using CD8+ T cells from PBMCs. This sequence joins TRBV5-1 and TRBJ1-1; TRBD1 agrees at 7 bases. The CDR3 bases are TGCGCCAGCAGCGCATCAGGGGGCACTGAAGCTTTCTTT. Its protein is CASSASGGTEAFF.